Listed below are T cell receptor beta chains from one sample, sequenced in a study of tumor-infiltrating lymphocytes in primary liver carcinoma. Each CDR3 protein is one row after TCRdb ran MiXCR on the multiplex PCR reads. Here the sample spans 75,000 to 80,000 distinct CDR3 sequences, 69% being singletons. The sample consisted of tumor-adjacent normal liver tissue. These receptors were taken from a man aged 40-49 years with primary liver carcinoma and hepatitis B virus infection. CDR3s include the opening cysteine and the closing phenylalanine or tryptophan. D genes are given only for firm matches. The listing skips clone size in some rows; elsewhere it reads once, few, many or a size class.

V gene	D gene	clone size	J gene	CDR3 protein	CDR3 DNA
TRBV12-3/TRBV12-4	-	many	TRBJ2-1	CASSPGPSTEHEQFF	TGTGCCAGCAGTCCGGGACCATCCACTGAGCATGAGCAGTTCTTC
TRBV29-1	TRBD2	few	TRBJ2-1	CSVEGRGLAGTYNEQFF	TGCAGCGTTGAAGGGAGGGGCCTAGCGGGGACCTACAATGAGCAGTTCTTC
TRBV5-6	-	few	TRBJ2-7	CASSSLREQYF	TGTGCCAGCAGCTCCCTCAGGGAGCAGTACTTC
TRBV7-8	-	-	TRBJ2-1	CASSLLGGSAVSYNEQFF	TGCGCCAGCAGCCTACTTGGAGGCTCAGCGGTCTCCTACAATGAGCAGTTTTTC
TRBV10-3	-	-	TRBJ2-5	CTIARGETQYF	TGTACCATCGCGCGCGGTGAGACCCAGTACTTT
TRBV10-3	TRBD1	-	TRBJ2-7	CATRTGGDHEHYF	TGTGCCACCCGGACAGGGGGTGACCACGAACACTACTTC
TRBV11-2	-	few	TRBJ2-1	CSSSSLGGYEQFF	TGTTCCAGCAGTTCCCTTGGGGGCTATGAGCAGTTCTTC
TRBV6-1	-	-	TRBJ2-1	CTSSRTWLNNDQFF	TGTACCAGCAGCAGAACGTGGCTAAACAATGATCAGTTCTTC
TRBV14	-	few	TRBJ2-7	CASSQDKSYGQYF	TGTGCCAGCAGCCAAGACAAGTCCTACGGGCAGTACTTC
TRBV11-2	-	-	TRBJ2-5	CVSSSEFNGMGETQYF	TGTGTCAGCAGTTCCGAATTTAACGGGATGGGAGAGACCCAGTACTTC
TRBV11-2	-	few	TRBJ2-3	CASSLISTDTQYF	TGTGCCAGCAGCTTGATTAGCACAGATACGCAGTATTTT
TRBV7-9	TRBD2	-	TRBJ2-3	CASSWPPGLAGGSASDRQYF	TGTGCCAGTAGCTGGCCCCCGGGACTAGCGGGAGGGTCGGCTTCAGATAGGCAGTATTTT
TRBV5-1	-	few	TRBJ2-3	CASSFYKRRGYSSTDTQYF	TGCGCCAGCAGCTTCTATAAGCGGAGGGGATACTCTAGCACAGATACGCAGTATTTT
TRBV11-1	TRBD2	many	TRBJ2-4	CANSFPGTSGTENIQYF	TGTGCCAACAGCTTTCCCGGGACTAGCGGGACCGAAAACATTCAGTACTTC
TRBV29-1	TRBD2	few	TRBJ2-7	CSAQTSGSSRHYEQYF	TGCAGCGCGCAGACTAGCGGGAGCTCAAGACACTACGAGCAGTACTTC
TRBV24-1	TRBD2	-	TRBJ2-1	CATRLAGGNEQFF	TGTGCCACCAGGCTAGCGGGAGGCAATGAGCAGTTCTTC
TRBV6-6	TRBD2	-	TRBJ2-3	CASSYELAASTDMQYF	TGTGCCAGCAGTTACGAGCTAGCGGCGAGCACAGATATGCAGTATTTT
TRBV6-6	-	-	TRBJ1-2	CTSTHDTYRSDYGYTF	TGTACCAGCACCCACGACACCTACAGGTCTGACTATGGTTACACCTTC
TRBV28	TRBD1	-	TRBJ2-1	CASRTGLGQYNEQFF	TGTGCCAGCAGGACAGGGTTGGGTCAGTACAATGAACAGTTCTTC
TRBV29-1	-	-	TRBJ1-4	CSDQRGGREKLFF	TGCAGCGACCAGAGGGGCGGGCGGGAAAAACTGTTTTTT
TRBV30	TRBD2	many	TRBJ2-1	CAWSLPGHGEGEQFF	TGTGCCTGGAGTCTTCCGGGGCATGGGGAGGGTGAGCAGTTCTTC
TRBV28	-	few	TRBJ1-5	CASSFQGATQPQHF	TGTGCCAGCAGTTTCCAGGGAGCTACTCAGCCCCAGCATTTT